A selection of T cell receptor beta chains follows, all from one sample in a study of T-cell reconstitution after alpha-beta-depleted transplantation in children. TCRdb used MiXCR to reprocess the PCR reads, holding one entry per CDR3 protein. The repertoire holds 540,000 or so distinct CDR3 sequences, roughly 23% seen once, with 11% to 15% in the top ten. The specimen was PBMCs, mostly from graft donor cells, collected 360 days after TCRalphabeta/CD19-depleted stem cell transplant. The receptors were gathered from a boy under two years old who had a stem cell transplant for acute myeloid leukemia, so the T cells may come from the graft donor. Both conserved end residues are part of each CDR3. Each record gives: V gene, J gene, CDR3 protein.

v_gene: TRBV11-2
j_gene: TRBJ1-1
CDR3aa: CASSPWQGARLRAEAFF

v_gene: TRBV9
j_gene: TRBJ2-1
CDR3aa: CASSVVSFGSYNEQFF

v_gene: TRBV7-2
j_gene: TRBJ1-4
CDR3aa: CASSLAGTPEKLFF

v_gene: TRBV29-1
j_gene: TRBJ1-1
CDR3aa: CSVVRGSTNMNTEAFF

v_gene: TRBV6-2/TRBV6-3
j_gene: TRBJ2-2
CDR3aa: CASSYGFFTGELFF

v_gene: TRBV7-6
j_gene: TRBJ2-1
CDR3aa: CASSLSSGNEQFF

v_gene: TRBV12-3/TRBV12-4
j_gene: TRBJ2-1
CDR3aa: CASTVAGFIYNEQFF

v_gene: TRBV7-2
j_gene: TRBJ2-7
CDR3aa: CASSPGPINYEQYF

v_gene: TRBV7-2
j_gene: TRBJ1-5
CDR3aa: CASSLVILTDASQPQHF

v_gene: TRBV12-3/TRBV12-4
j_gene: TRBJ1-1
CDR3aa: CASSDWGGQGTEAFF

v_gene: TRBV20-1
j_gene: TRBJ1-3
CDR3aa: CSARENRVPGNTIYF

v_gene: TRBV9
j_gene: TRBJ2-7
CDR3aa: CASSVAPGLAGGHGEQYF

v_gene: TRBV19
j_gene: TRBJ2-1
CDR3aa: CASRDLTSNEQFF

v_gene: TRBV29-1
j_gene: TRBJ2-1
CDR3aa: CSVEESGGGRIRSSYNEQFF

v_gene: TRBV28
j_gene: TRBJ1-5
CDR3aa: CASSFPSVVTGHQHF

v_gene: TRBV18
j_gene: TRBJ1-2
CDR3aa: CASSHARSNYGYTF

v_gene: TRBV20-1
j_gene: TRBJ2-5
CDR3aa: CSAITGRQETQYF

v_gene: TRBV3-1
j_gene: TRBJ2-1
CDR3aa: CASSQEIDSHNEQFF

v_gene: TRBV20-1
j_gene: TRBJ2-5
CDR3aa: CSPQMKGSVETQYF

v_gene: TRBV2
j_gene: TRBJ1-1
CDR3aa: CASSETGGQGLGEAFF

v_gene: TRBV4-3
j_gene: TRBJ2-1
CDR3aa: CASSQGGVGDAYNEQFF

v_gene: TRBV7-9
j_gene: TRBJ2-3
CDR3aa: CASSFRDYSRDTQYF

v_gene: TRBV27
j_gene: TRBJ2-1
CDR3aa: CASSLQASSYNEQFF

v_gene: TRBV12-3/TRBV12-4
j_gene: TRBJ1-2
CDR3aa: CASSLGLRDDYGYTF

v_gene: TRBV5-1
j_gene: TRBJ2-3
CDR3aa: CASSYLLAGEDTDTQYF

v_gene: TRBV29-1
j_gene: TRBJ2-1
CDR3aa: CSVYSGGYNEQFF

v_gene: TRBV29-1
j_gene: TRBJ2-5
CDR3aa: CSSAGTTRETQYF

v_gene: TRBV20-1
j_gene: TRBJ2-7
CDR3aa: CSARGTGTELSSYEQYF